These 5 T cell receptor beta chains came from one sample sequenced in a study of shared clonotypes between healthy human individuals. CD45RO-negative, CCR7-positively selected cells formed the naive CD8 fraction, excluding terminally differentiated effector memory CD45RA+ cells. TCRdb keeps only in-frame clones here, not all; method: immunoSEQ multiplex PCR. This sample has some 2.1 million clones, with just under 95% found just once. Sequencing was carried out using naive CD8+ T cells sorted from blood. Receptors were obtained from a man aged 18 to 30 in good health.

The chain links TRBV7-9 to TRBJ2-1, with 10 nucleotides matching TRBD2. Germline-derived CDR1 and CDR2 are SEHNR and FQNEAQ (reference sequence). The length of the CDR3 is 17 residues. Trimming removed 3 bases from V and 8 bases from J; junction bases left unmatched: 13. As DNA, the CDR3 is TGTGCCAGCAGCTTGAGGCTGGCTAGCGGGAGTTCGGATGAGCAGTTCTTC. This gives the protein CASSLRLASGSSDEQFF.

Regarding this clone: The sample carries other DNA sequences with the same CDR3. The gene calls are TRBV28 and TRBJ2-3; no clear D. Trimming removed 2 bases at V and 4 bases at J, with 4 bases between. Germline V gene sequence: CDR1 MDHEN, CDR2 SYDVKM. The CDR3 is 12 residues long. In DNA, the CDR3 is TGTGCCAGCAGTTTAGGCCCAGATACGCAGTATTTT. This sequence encodes CASSLGPDTQYF.

The sample holds one count of this clone. The chain links TRBV5-5 to TRBJ1-6; D is unclear. The CDR3 runs 13 residues. In germline, CDR1 is SGHKS, CDR2 YYEKEE (reference sequence). V lost 4 bases and J lost 9, with 11 bases in between. CDR3 coding DNA: TGTGCCAGCAGCGTGTTTTTAGGTTCACCCCTCCACTTT. It encodes CASSVFLGSPLHF. Full variable domain (missing parts from reference TRBV5-5 and TRBJ1-6): DAGVTQSPTHLIKTRGQQVTLRCSPISGHKSVSWYQQVLGQGPQFIFQYYEKEERGRGNFPDRFSARQFPNYSSELNVNALLLGDSALYLCASSVFLGSPLHFGNGTRLTVT.

Comments on this clone: Other nucleotide sequences in the sample specify the same CDR3. The gene calls are TRBV4-3 and TRBJ2-2, with D maybe TRBD1 (6 bases). Germline lookup yields CDR1 LGHNA and CDR2 YSLEER. V was pared by 4 bases and J by 5 bases, with 11 bases between. The CDR3 loop spans 14 amino acids. The CDR3 spells CASSRLTGTGELFF. In DNA, the CDR3 is TGCGCCAGCAGCCGACTAACAGGGACCGGGGAGCTGTTTTTT.

J is TRBJ2-7 and V is TRBV6-5; TRBD2 aligns across 12 bases. The CDR3 sequence is 16 residues long. Germline CDR1 and CDR2: MNHEY and SVGAGI. J was trimmed by 5 bases and V by 0 bases; bases with no gene match: 5. The CDR3 loop is CASSYSTSGSRDEQYF. CDR3 coding DNA: TGTGCCAGCAGTTACTCGACTAGCGGGAGTAGGGACGAGCAGTACTTC.